The source of this TCR beta chain is a study of blood T cell repertoires in COVID-19. Whole-study context: The United States, Italy and Spain were the sources of the acute and convalescent COVID-19 samples. PBMCs, B-cell-depleted T cells, or T cells were the source of the cDNA or gDNA that made up the material.

Only in-frame clones appear in the TCRdb table, and some are missing; sequencing was by immunoSEQ multiplex PCR. The sample holds about 150,000 clones, roughly 84% seen once. Losses at the gene ends were 6 bases for V and 4 bases for J; bases not matched to a gene: 12. This CDR3 contains 16 residues. The V gene's germline CDR1 is SGHDT and CDR2 YYEEEE. This rearrangement joins TRBV5-6 to TRBJ1-1; the match to TRBD1 covers 10 bases. This receptor was identified in a man aged 45 to 65 with active or convalescent COVID-19. The sequenced material came from peripheral blood. The CDR3 region is CASTIPGQGTATEAFF. The CDR3 nucleotides read TGTGCCAGCACCATCCCGGGACAGGGGACCGCCACTGAAGCTTTCTTT.